The 28 T cell receptor beta chains below come from one sample, sequenced in a study of OX40 agonist ivuxolimab in advanced cancers. Sequenced by immunoSEQ multiplex PCR; TCRdb stores in-frame clones only, minus some. The sample holds about 76,000 clones, approximately 86% seen once. The sequencing here drew on CD4+ or CD8+ T cells sorted from blood, taken in a trial of the OX40 agonist ivuxolimab. All receptors derive from an adult with an advanced solid tumor such as melanoma, head and neck, liver or kidney cancer.

This clone was counted only a few times. The rearrangement joins TRBV5-1 to TRBJ2-3; D is perhaps TRBD1 (6 bases). The CDR3 length is 15 residues. V was cut by 4 bases and J by 3 bases, with 15 bases left in between. Germline loops: CDR1 SGHRS, CDR2 YFSETQ. The CDR3 coding sequence is TGCGCCAGCAGCCGAAGATCTACAGGGACAGATACGCAGTATTTT. Translating gives CASSRRSTGTDTQYF.

This chain joins TRBV7-2 and TRBJ1-1, with D unclear. The CDR3 contains 12 residues. Per the germline V gene, CDR1 is SGHTA and CDR2 is FQGNSA. V shed 4 bases and J shed 8 bases, with 11 bases lying between them. DNA of the CDR3: TGTGCCAGCAGCTCTCAGGCCTCCGAAGCTTTCTTT. Its translation: CASSSQASEAFF.

V and J are TRBV30 and TRBJ2-6; a possible D gene is TRBD2 (5 bases). V shed 2 bases and J shed 0 bases, with 5 bases lying between them. The CDR3 extends over 14 amino acids. The germline CDR1 and CDR2 sequences are GTSNPN and SVGIG (reference sequence). This chain's CDR3 is CAWSRGSGANVLTF. CDR3 nucleotide sequence: TGTGCCTGGAGTCGGGGCTCTGGGGCCAACGTCCTGACTTTC.

The CDR3 loop reads CASSPTDPGEDEKLFF. The CDR3 DNA reads as TGTGCCAGCAGCCCAACGGACCCCGGGGAAGATGAAAAACTGTTTTTT. The chain couples TRBV9 to TRBJ1-4, with D unresolved. The ends were cut back, 4 bases at V and 6 bases at J, with 19 bases in the middle. Germline V CDR1 and CDR2: SGDLS, YYNGEE. The CDR3 totals 16 residues. Based on the CDR3 plus reference TRBV9 and TRBJ1-4, the full variable domain is DSGVTQTPKHLITATGQRVTLRCSPRSGDLSVYWYQQSLDQGLQFLIQYYNGEERAKGNILERFSAQQFPDLHSELNLSSLELGDSALYFCASSPTDPGEDEKLFFGSGTQLSVL.

The genes are TRBV7-3 and TRBJ2-1, with 8 positions matching TRBD2. Trimming took 1 base from V and 4 from J; bases not matched to a gene: 3. Germline CDR1 reads SGHTA; CDR2 reads FQGTGA. This CDR3 has 15 residues. CDR3 in DNA: TGTGCCAGCAGCTTAATGGCTAGCGGGTACAATGAGCAGTTCTTC. As protein: CASSLMASGYNEQFF.

The chain uses TRBV7-3 and TRBJ2-3; D may be TRBD1 or TRBD2 (5 bases each). The CDR3 is 16 residues long. Trimming took 2 bases from V and 0 from J, leaving 12 bases between them. The germline gives CDR1 SGHTA, CDR2 FQGTGA. As DNA, the CDR3 is TGTGCCAGCAGCTTAGGGGGTTTTACTAGCACAGATACGCAGTATTTT. This encodes CASSLGGFTSTDTQYF.

The chain is built from TRBV4-1 and TRBJ2-5; perhaps TRBD2 as D (6 bases). V shed 3 bases and J shed 2 bases, with 13 bases lying between them. CDR1 MGHRA and CDR2 YSYEKL come from the germline V gene. The CDR3 has 15 residues. CDR3: CASSQAGTLQETQYF. For the CDR3, the DNA is TGCGCCAGCAGCCAGGCCGGGACTTTACAAGAGACCCAGTACTTC.

CDR3 loop: CASSLPLSGNTIYF. CDR3 nucleotides: TGTGCCAGCAGTTTACCCCTCTCTGGAAACACCATATATTTT. This chain connects TRBV28 to TRBJ1-3; no reliable D call. The V gene's germline CDR1 is MDHEN and CDR2 SYDVKM. Trimming shortened V by 2 bases and J by 0 bases, and 5 bases separated the two germline ends. The length of the CDR3 is 14 residues.

V usage is TRBV6-5 and J usage is TRBJ2-7; D perhaps matches TRBD2 (6 bases). Germline V gives CDR1 MNHEY, CDR2 SVGAGI. The CDR3 spans 14 residues. Trimming pared 7 bases from V and 0 bases from J, leaving 13 bases between. CDR3 amino acids: CASNTDGSSYEQYF. CDR3 coding DNA: TGTGCCAGCAACACAGACGGGAGCTCCTACGAGCAGTACTTC.

This clone was seen a handful of times. CDR3: CASKRGRDTGELFF. CDR3 DNA: TGTGCCAGCAAAAGGGGACGGGACACCGGGGAGCTGTTTTTT. The rearrangement joins TRBV6-6 to TRBJ2-2; the D call may be TRBD1 or TRBD2 (5 bases each). The germline V gene encodes CDR1 MNHNY and CDR2 SVGAGI (reference sequence). Trimming took off 7 bases at V and 3 bases at J, with 12 bases between the two ends. The CDR3 is 14 amino acids.

The CDR3 DNA reads as TGTGCCAGCAGCGTAGACAGGGGGGAAGAGACCCAGTACTTC. It is translated as CASSVDRGEETQYF. The rearrangement uses TRBV9 and TRBJ2-5, with TRBD1 matching 8 bases. Germline V gene sequence: CDR1 SGDLS, CDR2 YYNGEE. The CDR3 has 14 residues. The V and J ends lost 0 bases and 3 bases, in that order; junction bases with no gene match: 1.

This clone came up a few times. V usage is TRBV19 and J usage is TRBJ1-1; D unclear. This CDR3 contains 13 residues. V lost 3 bases, J lost 0 bases, and 5 bases lay in between. Germline V lookup: CDR1 LNHDA, CDR2 SQIVND (reference sequence). The CDR3 DNA follows: TGTGCCAGTAGTATGGGGATGAACACTGAAGCTTTCTTT. Translated: CASSMGMNTEAFF. Filled out from reference TRBV19 and TRBJ1-1, the complete variable domain reads DGGITQSPKYLFRKEGQNVTLSCEQNLNHDAMYWYRQDPGQGLRLIYYSQIVNDFQKGDIAEGYSVSREKKESFPLTVTSAQKNPTAFYLCASSMGMNTEAFFGQGTRLTVV.

This chain's CDR3 is CSAVVAEQYF. The CDR3 coding sequence is TGCAGCGCAGTGGTAGCGGAGCAGTACTTC. This chain joins TRBV20-1 and TRBJ2-7; D is perhaps TRBD2 (5 bases). The germline V gene has CDR1 DFQATT and CDR2 SNEGSKA (reference sequence). This CDR3 comprises 10 residues.

This rearrangement joins TRBV29-1 to TRBJ2-7; D is undetermined. CDR3 length equals 12 residues. V shed 0 bases and J shed 2 bases, with 5 bases lying between them. Germline V gene lookup returns CDR1 SQVTM and CDR2 ANQGSEA. The CDR3 sequence: CSVEEGTYEQYF. Written as DNA, the CDR3 is TGCAGCGTTGAAGAAGGGACCTACGAGCAGTACTTC.

The chain joins TRBV6-1 to TRBJ1-5, with unresolved D. The CDR3 runs to 15 residues. Germline V gives CDR1 MNHNS, CDR2 SASEGT. V was trimmed by 7 bases and J by 5 bases, leaving 18 bases between them. The CDR3 here is CASTFFLAADQPQHF. CDR3 DNA: TGTGCCAGCACCTTTTTCTTGGCTGCGGATCAGCCCCAGCATTTT.

This CDR3 is CASSPGPGNTGELFF. CDR3 nucleotides: TGTGCCAGCTCACCAGGCCCGGGGAACACCGGGGAGCTGTTTTTT. The chain has TRBV18 and TRBJ2-2; D not resolved. The CDR3 totals 15 residues. Per germline, CDR1 KGHSH and CDR2 LQKENI. Trimming shortened V by 2 bases and J by 1 base, and 8 bases separated the two germline ends.

The V gene is TRBV7-9, the J gene TRBJ1-1; D gene unclear. Germline V CDR1 and CDR2: SEHNR, FQNEAQ (reference sequence). V gave up 5 bases and J gave up 6 bases, with 13 bases separating them. CDR3 length equals 13 residues. CDR3 bases: TGTGCCAGCAGCGAAAACCGGGTTTCTGAAGCTTTCTTT. Amino acids: CASSENRVSEAFF.

This clone was detected a few times. The chain joins TRBV27 to TRBJ2-5; D is unclear. Trimming cost V 8 bases and J 4 bases, with 8 bases left between them. Per the germline V gene, CDR1 is MNHEY and CDR2 is SMNVEV (reference sequence). The CDR3 contains 11 residues. The chain's CDR3 is CASLGPETQYF. In nucleotides, the CDR3 is TGTGCCAGCCTAGGGCCAGAGACCCAGTACTTC.

The rearrangement uses TRBV4-3 and TRBJ2-3; tentative D call: TRBD1 (6 bases). The V end lost 0 bases, the J end lost 3 bases, and 16 bases lay between the germline ends. Germline V CDR1 and CDR2: LGHNA, YSLEER. CDR3 size: 17 residues. The CDR3 region has the DNA TGCGCCAGCAGCCAAGATGAGGGGGTATTGAAGACAGATACGCAGTATTTT. Translation: CASSQDEGVLKTDTQYF.

The CDR3 region has the DNA TGTGCCTGGAGTATCTCTAGCGTCGGGACCCAGTACTTC. This translates into CAWSISSVGTQYF. V gene TRBV30 combines with J gene TRBJ2-5; perhaps TRBD2 as D (6 bases). There are 13 residues in the CDR3. Trimming took off 2 bases at V and 7 bases at J, with 14 bases between the two ends. Germline V gene data show CDR1 as GTSNPN and CDR2 as SVGIG (reference sequence).

V usage is TRBV28 and J usage is TRBJ1-6; D gene uncertain. Trimming took 5 bases from V and 8 from J, leaving 10 bases between them. This CDR3 is 13 amino acids long. CDR1 is MDHEN and CDR2 is SYDVKM in the germline V gene. In nucleotides, the CDR3 is TGTGCCAGCAGTGTGGTGAGTGATTCACCCCTCCACTTT. Protein sequence: CASSVVSDSPLHF.

The V and J genes are TRBV6-5 and TRBJ1-2; the D is unclear. The ends were cut back, 0 bases at V and 5 bases at J, with 16 bases in the middle. Germline V lookup: CDR1 MNHEY, CDR2 SVGAGI. This CDR3 has 16 amino acids. CDR3 in amino acids: CASSYSSVVSSYGYTF. The CDR3 nucleotides are TGTGCCAGCAGTTACTCGTCAGTTGTCAGCTCATATGGCTACACCTTC.

To note about this clone: An end of the junction does not agree with germline; a read error may underlie this. The same CDR3 can be traced to other DNA sequences in this sample. V and J are TRBV6-6 and TRBJ2-7; 12 bases agree with TRBD2. CDR1 and CDR2 (germline): MNHNY, SVGAGI (reference sequence). The CDR3 contains 15 residues. The CDR3 DNA reads TGTGCCAGCAGTTCTAGGACTAGCGGGATCAACGAGCAGTATTTC. Translation: CASSSRTSGINEQYF.

This chain uses TRBV27 with TRBJ2-1; TRBD2 aligns across 8 bases. Germline lookup yields CDR1 MNHEY and CDR2 SMNVEV (reference sequence). Trimming took 2 bases from V and 6 from J; bases not matched to a gene: 6. The CDR3 length is 15 residues. The CDR3 sequence is CASSLPGLVFNEQFF. The CDR3 nucleotides read TGTGCCAGCAGTTTACCGGGACTAGTATTCAATGAGCAGTTCTTC.

This chain joins TRBV7-3 and TRBJ1-1; 8 bases agree with TRBD1. Germline CDR1 SGHTA, CDR2 FQGTGA. This CDR3 is built from 17 residues. V shed 4 bases, J shed 8 bases, and the junction held 18 bases outside the gene matches. CDR3 amino acids: CASSSDLETGGRGEAFF. In nucleotides, the CDR3 is TGTGCCAGCAGCTCGGACCTGGAAACAGGGGGTAGAGGAGAAGCTTTCTTT.

V and J are TRBV30 and TRBJ2-2; TRBD2 might be the D (5 bases). V was cut by 5 bases and J by 4 bases, with 17 bases left in between. The CDR3 length is 15 residues. Germline CDR1 is GTSNPN and CDR2 is SVGIG (reference sequence). The CDR3 loop is CAWFHSGFLTGELFF. For the CDR3, the DNA is TGTGCCTGGTTTCACTCGGGATTTCTCACCGGGGAGCTGTTTTTT.

The chain uses TRBV27 and TRBJ2-3, with 7 bases fitting TRBD1. Germline loops: CDR1 MNHEY, CDR2 SMNVEV (reference sequence). V shed 7 bases, J shed 4 bases, and the junction held 8 bases outside the gene matches. The CDR3 sequence is 14 residues long. Here the CDR3 reads CASNVDRVSDTQYF. CDR3 in DNA: TGTGCCAGCAATGTTGACAGGGTGTCAGATACGCAGTATTTT.

In its sample, this clone was seen a few times. The chain couples TRBV2 to TRBJ1-5, with D possibly being TRBD1 (5 bases). V was shortened by 6 bases and J by 7 bases, with 16 bases between the two germline ends. Looked up from germline, CDR1 is SNHLY and CDR2 is FYNNEI. The CDR3 has 14 amino acids. CDR3 in DNA: TGTGCCAGCAGACGCCCGGGGGAGGGACAGCCCCAGCATTTT. It codes for CASRRPGEGQPQHF.